This paragraph reports one T cell receptor beta chain. Its antigen is unidentified. Indicated treatment: roughly 10-day PBMC culture with coronavirus spike peptide pools or control peptides (ViraFEST assay). This CDR3 contains 15 residues. Germline V gene data show CDR1 as SGHVS and CDR2 as FNYEAQ. Deletions cut 1 base from V and 1 base from J, with 7 bases between. The sample comes from a study of vaccination and CD4 T cells after COVID-19. Cultured CD4+ T-cell DNA underwent Oncomine TCR Beta short-read sequencing. TCRdb passed the PCR reads through MiXCR, listing each CDR3 protein once. The table records about 17,000 distinct CDR3 sequences, approximately 50% of them present only once.

The material sequenced was CD4+ T cells from blood, cultured in vitro, taken before SARS-CoV-2 vaccination. The chain links TRBV7-6 to TRBJ2-2; D gene unclear. This TCR derives from a human donor who had recovered from COVID-19. DNA for the CDR3: TGTGCCAGCAGCTTAGGGCAAGGGAACACCGGGGAGCTGTTTTTT. Its translation is CASSLGQGNTGELFF. Using reference TRBV7-6 and TRBJ2-2 for the parts outside the CDR3, the full variable domain is GAGVSQSPRYKVTKRGQDVALRCDPISGHVSLYWYRQALGQGPEFLTYFNYEAQQDKSGLPNDRFSAERPEGSISTLTIQRTEQRDSAMYRCASSLGQGNTGELFFGEGSRLTVL.